This is a list of T cell receptor beta chains from one sample in a study of CD8 T cells in ankylosing spondylitis. TCRdb independently ran MiXCR on the 5' RACE reads; one entry per CDR3 protein. This sample has around 280,000 distinct CDR3 sequences, with 20% found just once. The sample taken for sequencing was blood, either unsorted or a sorted T cell fraction (not recorded which). Source of these receptors: a male donor with ankylosing spondylitis or in good health (not recorded which). CDR3s include the opening cysteine and the closing phenylalanine or tryptophan. Each record gives: CDR3 length, D gene, clone size, V gene, J gene, CDR3 DNA, CDR3 protein. D genes are given only for firm matches. Only part of the rows carry a size: once, few, many, or a class if the clone is expanded.

>14|-|-|TRBV5-1|TRBJ1-1
TGCGCCAGCAGGGTTCAAGGGAGTATCACTGAAGCTTTCTTT
CASRVQGSITEAFF
>14|-|few|TRBV10-3|TRBJ1-6
TGTGCCATCAGTGGGGCAGGCTATAATTCACCCCTCCACTTT
CAISGAGYNSPLHF
>14|-|few|TRBV9|TRBJ2-1
TGTGCCAGCAGCGTAGGGGGCCTACAATTCGAGCAGTTCTTC
CASSVGGLQFEQFF
>12|-|few|TRBV6-1|TRBJ2-1
TGTGCCGTTTCCCTAGGTGTCAATGAGCAGTTCTTC
CAVSLGVNEQFF
>14|-|-|TRBV12-3/TRBV12-4|TRBJ2-1
TGTGCCAGCAGGACCCGCAGGGATTACAATGAGCAGTTCTTC
CASRTRRDYNEQFF
>14|-|-|TRBV19|TRBJ1-5
TGTGCCACGACACAACCGGGACTGGATCAGCCCCAGCATTTT
CATTQPGLDQPQHF
>15|TRBD2|-|TRBV20-1|TRBJ2-3
TGCAGTGCTACGGCACTAGCGCACTCCACAGATACGCAGTATTTT
CSATALAHSTDTQYF
>15|TRBD1|few|TRBV5-4|TRBJ2-1
TGTGCCAGCAGCCTAGACAGGGGCCGACACAATGAGCAGTTCTTC
CASSLDRGRHNEQFF
>18|-|-|TRBV6-2/TRBV6-3|TRBJ2-2
TGTGCCAGCAGTTACCGGCTCCGTGGGACTCAGAACACCGGGGAGCTGTTTTTT
CASSYRLRGTQNTGELFF
>13|-|-|TRBV20-1|TRBJ1-1
TGCAGTGCGCAGACTACTATGAACACTGAAGCTTTCTTT
CSAQTTMNTEAFF
>14|-|-|TRBV28|TRBJ1-5
TGTGCCAGCAGGGGGACGGTAGCAAATCAGCCCCAGCATTTT
CASRGTVANQPQHF
>13|-|many|TRBV10-3|TRBJ2-3
TGTGCCATCAAGGGGCCGGGCACAGATACGCAGTATTTT
CAIKGPGTDTQYF
>15|-|-|TRBV19|TRBJ1-4
TGTGCCAGTAGTATAGACGGAGGGAGTAATGAAAAACTGTTTTTT
CASSIDGGSNEKLFF
>16|TRBD2|few|TRBV12-3/TRBV12-4|TRBJ2-3
TGTGCCAGCAGCCCCCGGGTAGCGGGGGGTACAGATACGCAGTATTTT
CASSPRVAGGTDTQYF
>16|TRBD1|few|TRBV25-1|TRBJ2-1
TGTGCCAGCAGTCGCACAGCCGGACAGGGGGCCAATGAGCAGTTCTTC
CASSRTAGQGANEQFF
>15|-|-|TRBV3-1|TRBJ2-4
TGTGCCAGCAGCCAAGATGGCACAGGCCTGACCATTCAGTACTTC
CASSQDGTGLTIQYF
>12|-|-|TRBV10-3|TRBJ1-2
TGTGCCGTGTCCACCCTAGGATACGGCTACACCTTC
CAVSTLGYGYTF
>16|TRBD1|-|TRBV5-1|TRBJ2-2
TGCGCCAGCAGCTTGGAACAGGGGCTAAACACCGGGGAGCTGTTTTTT
CASSLEQGLNTGELFF